The sequence of this TCR beta chain was determined in a study of T cell responses to AZD1222 COVID-19 vaccine. Study conclusions and caveats: Close to half of all spike-specific TCRs reportedly target regions of the variants that are unmutated. Vaccine-associated CD4 TCRs spanned spike, dominant at 160-218 and 743-854.

Notes on this clone: The antigen is unknown.

V was shortened by 3 bases and J by 5 bases, with 11 bases between the two germline ends. Germline loops: CDR1 SGHNT, CDR2 YYREEE (reference sequence). The CDR3 extends over 13 amino acids. Using immunoSEQ multiplex PCR, the repertoire was profiled, and TCRdb retains in-frame clones only, with some absent. This sample has over 85,000 clones, with over 90% found just once. The TCR comes from an adult who received the AZD1222 COVID-19 vaccine. The chain joins TRBV5-4 to TRBJ2-5; TRBD2 might be the D (5 bases). The sequenced sample was peripheral blood, obtained 28 days after the second AZD1222 dose. CDR3 region: CASSSVPGETQYF. The CDR3 nucleotides read TGTGCCAGCAGCTCGGTCCCGGGGGAGACCCAGTACTTC.